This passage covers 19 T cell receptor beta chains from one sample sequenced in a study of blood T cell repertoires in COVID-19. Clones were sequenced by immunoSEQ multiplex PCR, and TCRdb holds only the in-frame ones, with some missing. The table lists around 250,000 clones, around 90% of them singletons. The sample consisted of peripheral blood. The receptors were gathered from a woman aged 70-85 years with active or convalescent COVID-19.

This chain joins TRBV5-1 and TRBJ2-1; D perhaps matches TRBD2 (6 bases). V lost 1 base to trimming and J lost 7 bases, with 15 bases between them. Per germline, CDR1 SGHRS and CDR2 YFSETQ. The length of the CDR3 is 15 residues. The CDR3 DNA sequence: TGCGCCAGCAGCTTGACCCCGGGGGTCCTAAATGAGCAGTTCTTC. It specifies CASSLTPGVLNEQFF.

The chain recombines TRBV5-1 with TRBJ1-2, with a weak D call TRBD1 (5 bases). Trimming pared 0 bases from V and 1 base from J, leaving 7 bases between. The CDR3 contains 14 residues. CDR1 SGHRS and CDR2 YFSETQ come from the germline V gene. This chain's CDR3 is CASSLDGGNYGYTF. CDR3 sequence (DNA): TGCGCCAGCAGCTTGGACGGGGGTAACTATGGCTACACCTTC.

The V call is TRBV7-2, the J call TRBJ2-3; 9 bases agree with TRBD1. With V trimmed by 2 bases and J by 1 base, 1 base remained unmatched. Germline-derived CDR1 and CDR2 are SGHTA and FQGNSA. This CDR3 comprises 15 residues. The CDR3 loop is CASSLRTGGTDTQYF. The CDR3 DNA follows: TGTGCCAGCAGCTTAAGGACAGGGGGCACAGATACGCAGTATTTT. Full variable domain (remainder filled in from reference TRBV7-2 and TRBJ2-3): GAGVSQSPSNKVTEKGKDVELRCDPISGHTALYWYRQSLGQGLEFLIYFQGNSAPDKSGLPSDRFSAERTGGSVSTLTIQRTQQEDSAVYLCASSLRTGGTDTQYFGPGTRLTVL.

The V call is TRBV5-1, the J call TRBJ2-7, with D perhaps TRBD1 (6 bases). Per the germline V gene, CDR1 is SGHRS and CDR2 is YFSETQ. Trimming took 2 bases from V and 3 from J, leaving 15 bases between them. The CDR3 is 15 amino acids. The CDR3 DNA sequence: TGCGCCAGCAGCTTACTGGTAGGGGGTAACTACGAGCAGTACTTC. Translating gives CASSLLVGGNYEQYF.

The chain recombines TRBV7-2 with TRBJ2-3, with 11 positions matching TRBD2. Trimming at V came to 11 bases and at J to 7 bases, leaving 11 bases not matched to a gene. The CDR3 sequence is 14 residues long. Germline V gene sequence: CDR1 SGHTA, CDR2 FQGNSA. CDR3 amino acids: CAVSIAGGLNTQYF. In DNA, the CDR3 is TGTGCCGTATCCATAGCGGGGGGGTTAAATACGCAGTATTTT.

The CDR3 sequence: CATSEQTNYGYTF. The CDR3 DNA reads as TGTGCCACCAGTGAACAGACTAACTATGGCTACACCTTC. V and J are TRBV24-1 and TRBJ1-2; D uncertain. This CDR3 contains 13 residues. The germline gives CDR1 KGHDR, CDR2 SFDVKD. Trimming removed 4 bases at V and 0 bases at J, with 5 bases between.

CDR3 sequence: CASSQVVGQGYGYTF. The CDR3 DNA follows: TGCGCCAGCAGCCAAGTCGTCGGACAGGGTTACGGCTACACCTTC. This chain links TRBV4-3 with TRBJ1-2; TRBD1 aligns across 8 bases. V lost 1 base and J lost 8; bases outside the gene matches: 9. The CDR3 covers 15 residues. The V gene's germline CDR1 is LGHNA and CDR2 YSLEER.

The CDR3 region is CASSIYRGADTEAFF. CDR3 DNA: TGCGCCAGCAGCATCTACAGGGGGGCGGACACTGAAGCTTTCTTT. The chain has TRBV5-1 and TRBJ1-1; the match to TRBD1 covers 8 bases. CDR3 size: 15 residues. J lost 3 bases, V lost 4 bases, and 8 bases had no gene match. The germline V gene has CDR1 SGHRS and CDR2 YFSETQ.

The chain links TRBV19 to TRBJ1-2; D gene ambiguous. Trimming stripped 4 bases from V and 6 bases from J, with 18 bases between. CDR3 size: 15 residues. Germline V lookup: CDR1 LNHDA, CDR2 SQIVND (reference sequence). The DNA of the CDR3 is TGTGCCAGTAGTAAAGCAGACCCCGGGTGGAATGGCTACACCTTC. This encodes CASSKADPGWNGYTF.

The CDR3 sequence is CASTFLEPGANVLTF. Here the CDR3 DNA reads TGTGCCAGCACCTTTTTAGAGCCTGGGGCCAACGTCCTGACTTTC. This chain uses TRBV7-9 with TRBJ2-6; no firm D call. The length of the CDR3 is 15 residues. Germline V lookup: CDR1 SEHNR, CDR2 FQNEAQ (reference sequence). V was shortened by 7 bases and J by 2 bases, with 12 bases between the two germline ends.

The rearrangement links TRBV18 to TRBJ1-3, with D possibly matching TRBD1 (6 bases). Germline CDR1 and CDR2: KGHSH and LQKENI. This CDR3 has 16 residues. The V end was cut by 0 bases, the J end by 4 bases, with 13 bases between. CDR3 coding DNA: TGTGCCAGCTCACCACCTTTTGGGGGCCTCGGAAACACCATATATTTT. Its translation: CASSPPFGGLGNTIYF.

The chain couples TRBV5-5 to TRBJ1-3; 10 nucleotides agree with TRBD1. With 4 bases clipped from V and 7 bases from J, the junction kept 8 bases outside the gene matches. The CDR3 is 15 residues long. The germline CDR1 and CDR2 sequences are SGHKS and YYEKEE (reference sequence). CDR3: CASSPSGQGTNTIYF. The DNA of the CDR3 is TGTGCCAGCAGCCCGTCGGGACAGGGGACGAACACCATATATTTT.

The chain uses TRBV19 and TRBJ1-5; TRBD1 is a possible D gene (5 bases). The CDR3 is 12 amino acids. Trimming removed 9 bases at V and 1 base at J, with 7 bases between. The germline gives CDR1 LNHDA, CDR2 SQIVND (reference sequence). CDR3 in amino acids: CASRVSNQPQHF. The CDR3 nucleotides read TGTGCCAGCAGGGTGAGCAATCAGCCCCAGCATTTT.

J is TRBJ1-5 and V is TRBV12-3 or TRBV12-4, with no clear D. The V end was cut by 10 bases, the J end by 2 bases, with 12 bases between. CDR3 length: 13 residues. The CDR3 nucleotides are TGTGCCATCTCCTGGGGAGGCAATCAGCCCCAGCATTTT. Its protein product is CAISWGGNQPQHF.

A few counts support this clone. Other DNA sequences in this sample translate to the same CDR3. The CDR3 sequence is CASSTDRDSPLHF. CDR3 sequence (DNA): TGTGCCAGTAGTACCGACAGAGATTCACCCCTCCACTTT. The chain employs TRBV19 and TRBJ1-6; D is possibly TRBD1 (5 bases). Germline V gene data show CDR1 as LNHDA and CDR2 as SQIVND (reference sequence). V lost 4 bases to trimming and J lost 8 bases, with 9 bases between them. The CDR3 has 13 amino acids.

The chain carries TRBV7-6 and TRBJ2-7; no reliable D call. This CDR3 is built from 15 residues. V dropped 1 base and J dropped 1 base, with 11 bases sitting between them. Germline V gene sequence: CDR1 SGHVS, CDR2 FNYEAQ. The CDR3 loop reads CASSLELGSSYEQYF. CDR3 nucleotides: TGTGCCAGCAGCTTAGAATTGGGCTCATCCTACGAGCAGTACTTC. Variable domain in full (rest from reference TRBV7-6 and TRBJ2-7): GAGVSQSPRYKVTKRGQDVALRCDPISGHVSLYWYRQALGQGPEFLTYFNYEAQQDKSGLPNDRFSAERPEGSISTLTIQRTEQRDSAMYRCASSLELGSSYEQYFGPGTRLTVT.

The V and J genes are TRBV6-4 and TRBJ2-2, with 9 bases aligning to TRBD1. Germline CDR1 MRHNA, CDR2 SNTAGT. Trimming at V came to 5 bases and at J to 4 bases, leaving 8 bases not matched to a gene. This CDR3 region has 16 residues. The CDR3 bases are TGTGCCAGCAGTCCCGGGACAGGGCCACCCACCGGGGAGCTGTTTTTT. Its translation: CASSPGTGPPTGELFF.

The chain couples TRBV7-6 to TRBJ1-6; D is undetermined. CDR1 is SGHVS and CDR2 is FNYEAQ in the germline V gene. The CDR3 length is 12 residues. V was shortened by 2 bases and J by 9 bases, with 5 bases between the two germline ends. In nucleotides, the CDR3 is TGTGCCAGCAGCTTACCCTCTTCACCCCTCCACTTT. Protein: CASSLPSSPLHF.

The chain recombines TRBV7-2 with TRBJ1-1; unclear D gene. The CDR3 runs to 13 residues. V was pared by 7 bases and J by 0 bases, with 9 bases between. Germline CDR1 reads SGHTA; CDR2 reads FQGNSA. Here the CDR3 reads CASNPEVNTEAFF. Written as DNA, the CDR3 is TGTGCCAGCAACCCAGAGGTGAACACTGAAGCTTTCTTT.